The rows below give T cell receptor beta chains drawn from one sample of a study of blood T cell repertoires in COVID-19. Libraries were prepared by immunoSEQ multiplex PCR; TCRdb keeps only in-frame clonotypes and omits some of them. The table records approximately 140,000 clones, roughly 84% of them present only once. The sequenced sample was peripheral blood. Every receptor here comes from a woman older than 75 with acute or convalescent COVID-19. CDR3s include the opening cysteine and the closing phenylalanine or tryptophan. A D gene is named only where the DNA matches it firmly. The size entry is marked missing in some rows and otherwise reads once, few, many or a size class.

D gene	V gene	clone size	J gene	CDR3 protein	CDR3 DNA
TRBD2	TRBV7-9	NA	TRBJ2-1	CASSRETMGLAGVQFF	TGTGCCAGCAGCCGCGAGACAATGGGACTAGCGGGAGTTCAGTTCTTC
NA	TRBV2	NA	TRBJ2-7	CASRRDTSYEQYF	TGTGCCAGCAGACGGGACACCTCCTACGAGCAGTACTTC
NA	TRBV4-1	NA	TRBJ2-1	CASSRGSEQFF	TGCGCCAGCAGCCGAGGGAGTGAGCAGTTCTTC
NA	TRBV9	NA	TRBJ2-1	CASSARGGTYNEQFF	TGTGCCAGCAGCGCCCGTGGCGGGACCTACAATGAGCAGTTCTTC
TRBD1	TRBV5-1	NA	TRBJ1-5	CASSLAPRDRGSYSNQPQHF	TGCGCCAGCAGCTTGGCGCCCAGGGACAGGGGGTCGTATAGCAATCAGCCCCAGCATTTT
NA	TRBV9	once	TRBJ2-7	CASSLRDNYEQYF	TGTGCCAGCAGCCTCCGGGACAACTACGAGCAGTACTTC
TRBD1	TRBV19	NA	TRBJ1-6	CASCGTGGPVSPLHF	TGTGCCAGTTGCGGGACAGGGGGACCCGTTTCACCCCTCCACTTT
NA	TRBV7-2	few	TRBJ2-7	CASSLVAGGNYEQYF	TGTGCCAGCAGCTTAGTGGCAGGGGGGAACTACGAGCAGTACTTC
NA	TRBV5-4	NA	TRBJ2-3	CASSLYRASTDTQYF	TGTGCCAGCAGCTTATACAGGGCGAGCACAGATACGCAGTATTTT
NA	TRBV6-2/TRBV6-3	once	TRBJ2-1	CASSPRANSYNEQFF	TGTGCCAGCAGTCCACGTGCGAACTCCTACAATGAGCAGTTCTTC
NA	TRBV30	NA	TRBJ1-2	CAWGPSHSYGYTF	TGTGCCTGGGGGCCTTCGCACAGTTATGGCTACACCTTC
TRBD1	TRBV27	NA	TRBJ1-5	CASSSSDRVGNQPQHF	TGTGCCAGCAGTTCGTCGGACAGGGTTGGAAATCAGCCCCAGCATTTT
TRBD1	TRBV4-1	once	TRBJ1-2	CASSPGTGATNYGYTF	TGCGCCAGCAGCCCTGGGACAGGAGCAACTAACTATGGCTACACCTTC
NA	TRBV7-9	NA	TRBJ2-5	CASTSGSYQETQYF	TGTGCCAGCACCTCTGGGAGTTACCAAGAGACCCAGTACTTC
NA	TRBV5-1	NA	TRBJ2-7	CASSRFRSGDGGGTYEQYF	TGCGCCAGCAGCCGTTTTCGGAGTGGGGACGGGGGTGGCACTTACGAGCAGTACTTC
NA	TRBV27	NA	TRBJ1-5	CASSLYGGSNGNQPQHF	TGTGCCAGCAGTTTATATGGGGGGAGTAATGGCAATCAGCCCCAGCATTTT
NA	TRBV7-2	few	TRBJ2-2	CASSLGGGNTGELFF	TGTGCCAGCAGCTTAGGAGGGGGGAACACCGGGGAGCTGTTTTTT
NA	TRBV9	NA	TRBJ1-4	CASSVFGGRNEKLFF	TGTGCCAGCAGCGTATTCGGGGGGAGGAATGAAAAACTGTTTTTT
NA	TRBV7-8	NA	TRBJ2-2	CAEGRENGGELFF	TGTGCCGAAGGCAGGGAAAATGGCGGGGAGCTGTTTTTT
NA	TRBV6-2/TRBV6-3	NA	TRBJ1-2	CASSHNPGGYTF	TGTGCCAGCAGTCACAATCCGGGAGGCTACACCTTC
TRBD2	TRBV30	once	TRBJ2-1	CAWSGRTSGGARGEQFF	TGTGCCTGGAGCGGAAGGACTAGCGGGGGGGCCCGGGGTGAGCAGTTCTTC
TRBD1	TRBV5-1	NA	TRBJ1-2	CASSLGQGAPYGYTF	TGCGCCAGCAGCTTGGGACAGGGGGCCCCCTATGGCTACACCTTC
NA	TRBV7-9	NA	TRBJ1-1	CASSPQAGYTEAFF	TGTGCCAGCAGCCCGCAGGCCGGCTACACTGAAGCTTTCTTT
TRBD2	TRBV10-3	NA	TRBJ2-5	CAIKSGTSGNQETQYF	TGTGCCATTAAATCCGGGACTAGCGGAAATCAAGAGACCCAGTACTTC
NA	TRBV15	NA	TRBJ1-5	CATSRDPNQPQHF	TGTGCCACCAGCAGAGATCCAAATCAGCCCCAGCATTTT
NA	TRBV11-2	NA	TRBJ1-5	CASSLDQGLKPQHF	TGTGCCAGCAGCTTAGATCAGGGCCTTAAGCCCCAGCATTTT
TRBD1	TRBV19	NA	TRBJ1-3	CASSLQGGPGNTIYF	TGTGCCAGTAGCCTACAGGGGGGACCTGGAAACACCATATATTTT
NA	TRBV18	NA	TRBJ1-4	CASSPPARSEEKLFF	TGTGCCAGCTCACCACCAGCAAGAAGTGAAGAAAAACTGTTTTTT
NA	TRBV19	NA	TRBJ2-2	CASSAQVSTGELFF	TGTGCCAGTAGTGCACAGGTTAGCACCGGGGAGCTGTTTTTT
TRBD2	TRBV4-1	NA	TRBJ2-1	CASSQDPTRTSGRDNEQFF	TGCGCCAGCAGCCAAGACCCGACCCGGACTAGCGGGAGGGACAATGAGCAGTTCTTC
NA	TRBV6-6	NA	TRBJ1-2	CASRDTTNYGYTF	TGTGCCAGCAGAGATACAACGAACTATGGCTACACCTTC